This is a list of T cell receptor beta chains from one sample in a study of blood T cell repertoires in COVID-19. Profiled with immunoSEQ multiplex PCR; TCRdb holds only in-frame clones, not every one. The repertoire holds about 180,000 clones, with about four fifths as singletons. Sequenced input: peripheral blood. These receptors were collected from a man in his 70s with active or convalescent COVID-19. The CDR3 runs from the conserved cysteine through the conserved F or W. D genes are given only for firm matches. A clone size is listed for some rows: how often the clone was seen (once, few, many), or a class if it is expanded.

TRBV6-6	few	TRBJ1-1	NA	CASSGEAGANTEAFF	TGTGCCAGCAGTGGCGAAGCAGGGGCGAACACTGAAGCTTTCTTT
TRBV5-4	NA	TRBJ2-1	TRBD2	CASSPGTSGGYNEQFF	TGTGCCAGCAGCCCCGGGACTAGCGGGGGATACAATGAGCAGTTCTTC
TRBV7-2	few	TRBJ2-1	NA	CASSLDHTNEQFF	TGTGCCAGCAGCTTAGACCACACAAATGAGCAGTTCTTC
TRBV7-9	NA	TRBJ2-1	TRBD2	CASSREGVGFF	TGTGCCAGCAGCCGGGAGGGGGTGGGGTTCTTC
TRBV9	NA	TRBJ2-1	TRBD2	CASSVHLGTSGYNEQFF	TGTGCCAGCAGCGTACACCTCGGGACTAGCGGATACAATGAGCAGTTCTTC
TRBV9	NA	TRBJ2-3	NA	CASSVGGPITDTQYF	TGTGCCAGCAGCGTCGGGGGGCCAATTACAGATACGCAGTATTTT
TRBV28	once	TRBJ1-5	NA	CATRDTSGQPQHF	TGTGCCACCAGGGACACCTCGGGTCAGCCCCAGCATTTT
TRBV27	NA	TRBJ2-1	TRBD2	CASSFSAGGLYNEQFF	TGTGCCAGCAGTTTTTCGGCGGGAGGGCTATACAATGAGCAGTTCTTC
TRBV19	NA	TRBJ1-5	TRBD1	CASNRQGYFSNQPQHF	TGTGCCAGTAATCGACAGGGATATTTTAGCAATCAGCCCCAGCATTTT
TRBV6-6	NA	TRBJ2-2	TRBD2	CASSHPSGAGMSTGELFF	TGTGCCAGCAGTCACCCCTCTGGAGCGGGGATGAGCACCGGGGAGCTGTTTTTT
TRBV7-2	NA	TRBJ1-1	TRBD1	CASSLEGAGTEAFF	TGTGCCAGCAGCTTAGAGGGGGCGGGAACTGAAGCTTTCTTT
TRBV7-8	few	TRBJ1-5	NA	CASSPSGQGPQHF	TGTGCCAGCAGCCCCTCAGGGCAAGGGCCCCAGCATTTT
TRBV27	NA	TRBJ1-5	NA	CASSFTGQPQHF	TGTGCCAGCAGTTTTACAGGTCAGCCCCAGCATTTT
TRBV5-1	NA	TRBJ1-1	NA	CASSLAGGHEAFF	TGCGCCAGCAGCTTGGCTGGGGGCCATGAAGCTTTCTTT
TRBV28	NA	TRBJ1-1	NA	CASTLAGVGAFF	TGTGCCAGCACCCTGGCGGGGGTGGGAGCTTTCTTT
TRBV5-4	NA	TRBJ2-5	NA	CASSSRQGGSWETQYF	TGTGCCAGCAGCTCCCGCCAGGGAGGATCGTGGGAGACCCAGTACTTC
TRBV12-3/TRBV12-4	once	TRBJ1-2	TRBD1	CASSQGQGNGYTF	TGTGCCAGCAGTCAGGGACAGGGCAATGGCTACACCTTC
TRBV19	NA	TRBJ2-1	NA	CASAGAGIYNEQFF	TGTGCCAGTGCTGGTGCGGGGATCTACAATGAGCAGTTCTTC
TRBV10-3	once	TRBJ2-2	NA	CAISNNRESPGELFF	TGTGCCATCAGCAATAACAGGGAGTCCCCCGGGGAGCTGTTTTTT
TRBV19	NA	TRBJ1-2	TRBD1	CASTRGQTYGYTF	TGTGCCAGTACCCGGGGACAGACATATGGCTACACCTTC
TRBV19	NA	TRBJ1-2	TRBD1	CASKSRDSYGYTF	TGTGCCAGTAAAAGCCGGGACAGCTATGGCTACACCTTC
TRBV7-2	NA	TRBJ1-4	TRBD1	CASSASGGYEKLFF	TGTGCCAGCAGCGCATCAGGGGGGTATGAAAAACTGTTTTTT
TRBV12-2	once	TRBJ1-4	NA	CASRLGAGVNEKLFF	TGTGCAAGTCGCTTAGGGGCAGGGGTAAATGAAAAACTGTTTTTT